These 27 T cell receptor beta chains were sequenced from one sample in a study of Ad26.COV2.S vaccination and SARS-CoV-2 variants. The treatment denotes: some 20 received Ad26.COV2.S at low or high dose, single or two shots; about 5 received placebo; per-sample allocation not given. Sampling occurred on day 63 after the first vaccine or placebo injection. The repertoire was sequenced with immunoSEQ multiplex PCR; TCRdb's copy has only in-frame clones and lacks some. This sample has some 300,000 clones; around four fifths occur once, and the top ten carry about 2.1%. The sample in question was peripheral blood, obtained in a trial of Ad26.COV2.S vaccine versus placebo. All receptors come from a person between 18 and 60 years old who received the Ad26.COV2.S COVID-19 vaccine or a placebo.

The chain employs TRBV27 and TRBJ2-1, with TRBD2 matching over 12 bases. Germline assignment: CDR1 MNHEY and CDR2 SMNVEV (reference sequence). The length of the CDR3 is 20 residues. After removal of 1 base from V and 1 base from J, the junction contained 11 bases not matched to a gene. CDR3 loop: CASSLWASGGAYPSYNEQFF. Here the CDR3 DNA reads TGTGCCAGCAGTTTATGGGCTAGCGGGGGGGCCTATCCATCCTACAATGAGCAGTTCTTC.

The rearrangement uses TRBV5-1 and TRBJ1-4; 7 positions agree with TRBD1. The ends lost 3 bases at V and 6 bases at J; junction bases unmatched: 8. The V gene's germline CDR1 is SGHRS and CDR2 YFSETQ. This CDR3 region has 15 residues. CDR3 bases: TGCGCCAGCAGCTCCTACGGACAGGAAGATGAAAAACTGTTTTTT. This gives the protein CASSSYGQEDEKLFF.

This chain joins TRBV2 and TRBJ2-3; the D gene is possibly TRBD2 (6 bases). This CDR3 region has 15 residues. The ends were cut back, 8 bases at V and 3 bases at J, with 18 bases in the middle. The germline V gene encodes CDR1 SNHLY and CDR2 FYNNEI. This CDR3 is CASGTGTLRTDTQYF. CDR3 nucleotide sequence: TGTGCCAGCGGGACCGGGACTTTGAGGACAGATACGCAGTATTTT.

CDR3 in amino acids: CASSIGMGSYYEQYF. CDR3 in DNA: TGTGCCAGTAGTATAGGAATGGGGTCATACTACGAGCAGTACTTC. This chain joins TRBV19 and TRBJ2-7; D is undetermined. Between the trimmed V and J ends, which lost 1 base and 3 bases, there was a span of 13 bases. This CDR3 comprises 15 residues. Germline assignment: CDR1 LNHDA and CDR2 SQIVND (reference sequence).

The J gene is TRBJ1-2, the V gene TRBV15; tentative D call: TRBD1 (5 bases). CDR3 length: 20 residues. Per the germline V gene, CDR1 is LNHNV and CDR2 is YYDKDF (reference sequence). V lost 1 base, J lost 2 bases, and 26 bases lay in between. The DNA for the CDR3 is TGTGCCACCAGCAGAGCCCTATCGGACCCGGCAGGGTATGGGAACTATGGCTACACCTTC. Encoded protein: CATSRALSDPAGYGNYGYTF. Full variable domain (rest looked up from reference TRBV15 and TRBJ1-2): DAMVIQNPRYQVTQFGKPVTLSCSQTLNHNVMYWYQQKSSQAPKLLFHYYDKDFNNEADTPDNFQSRRPNTSFCFLDIRSPGLGDTAMYLCATSRALSDPAGYGNYGYTFGSGTRLTVV.

The gene calls are TRBV4-1 and TRBJ1-5, with D perhaps matching TRBD1 (5 bases). The CDR3 sequence is 15 residues long. The germline gives CDR1 MGHRA, CDR2 YSYEKL. The V and J ends lost 1 base and 6 bases respectively, with 13 bases between them. CDR3 region: CASSQVGQGGQPQHF. The CDR3 bases are TGCGCCAGCAGCCAAGTCGGGCAGGGAGGTCAGCCCCAGCATTTT.

The J gene is TRBJ1-2, the V gene TRBV11-2, with 7 bases that match TRBD1. The J segment lost 4 bases and the V segment lost 6 bases, leaving 11 bases of the junction unmatched. Germline CDR1 SGHAT, CDR2 FQNNGV. CDR3 length: 15 residues. CDR3 amino acids: CASRRAGQKTYGYTF. Written as DNA, the CDR3 is TGTGCCAGCAGAAGGGCGGGACAGAAGACCTATGGCTACACCTTC.

The chain joins TRBV28 to TRBJ1-5; D is possibly TRBD1 (5 bases). The V end lost 3 bases, the J end lost 2 bases, and 17 bases lay between the germline ends. The CDR3 loop spans 17 amino acids. Germline V gene lookup returns CDR1 MDHEN and CDR2 SYDVKM. The CDR3 reads CASSFFIGGVGNQPQHF. In nucleotides, the CDR3 is TGTGCCAGCAGTTTTTTTATTGGGGGAGTGGGCAATCAGCCCCAGCATTTT.

This chain links TRBV7-2 with TRBJ2-7; 9 bases line up with TRBD1. This CDR3 has 16 amino acids. Germline CDR1 reads SGHTA; CDR2 reads FQGNSA. The J segment lost 1 base and the V segment lost 5 bases, leaving 9 bases of the junction unmatched. In DNA form, the CDR3 reads TGTGCCAGCAGCCGGAAGGGACAGGGCCCTTCCTACGAGCAGTACTTC. This codes for CASSRKGQGPSYEQYF.

The rearrangement joins TRBV2 to TRBJ1-1; D remains unclear. Per germline, CDR1 SNHLY and CDR2 FYNNEI. The CDR3 covers 13 residues. V shed 6 bases and J shed 7 bases, with 15 bases lying between them. The CDR3 sequence: CASRTTPGSEAFF. CDR3 nucleotide sequence: TGTGCCAGCAGAACTACCCCCGGGAGTGAAGCTTTCTTT.

This chain links TRBV4-1 with TRBJ1-1; no definite D call. V was clipped by 0 bases and J by 5 bases, with 13 bases between them. The germline V gene encodes CDR1 MGHRA and CDR2 YSYEKL. The CDR3 has 15 residues. The CDR3 protein is CASSQESSGRTEAFF. CDR3 sequence (DNA): TGCGCCAGCAGCCAAGAATCTTCAGGAAGAACTGAAGCTTTCTTT.

The chain recombines TRBV18 with TRBJ1-5, with D unclear. CDR1 and CDR2 (germline): KGHSH, LQKENI. Trimming took 2 bases from V and 2 from J, leaving 16 bases between them. This CDR3 contains 17 residues. The CDR3 bases are TGTGCCAGCTCACCATCCTTCGTGGGCACAGGCAATCAGCCCCAGCATTTT. Translation gives CASSPSFVGTGNQPQHF.

The chain is built from TRBV11-2 and TRBJ1-4; possibly TRBD1 for D (6 bases). The V gene lost 0 bases and the J gene lost 8 bases, with 13 bases spanning the gap. This CDR3 contains 15 residues. Germline V gives CDR1 SGHAT, CDR2 FQNNGV. The CDR3 bases are TGTGCCAGCAGCTTAGAGCAGGGGCAAGGGGAAAAACTGTTTTTT. It yields the protein CASSLEQGQGEKLFF.

With respect to this clone: Other nucleotide sequences from this sample produce the same CDR3. The chain links TRBV9 to TRBJ1-2; D gene unclear. With 0 bases removed from V and 2 bases from J, the gap between germline ends came to 11 bases. In germline, CDR1 is SGDLS, CDR2 YYNGEE. The CDR3 contains 15 residues. The CDR3 DNA reads as TGTGCCAGCAGCGTAGGCTCAGGTCCCAACTATGGCTACACCTTC. Residues: CASSVGSGPNYGYTF.

The gene calls are TRBV6-6 and TRBJ1-1; no clear D. The CDR3 is 14 amino acids. Per the germline V gene, CDR1 is MNHNY and CDR2 is SVGAGI (reference sequence). Trimming left V 3 bases short and J 3 bases short, with 11 bases between. The CDR3 sequence is CASSYRQVDTEAFF. CDR3 nucleotide sequence: TGTGCCAGCAGTTATCGCCAGGTAGACACTGAAGCTTTCTTT.

This chain connects TRBV3-1 (or the pseudogene TRBV3-2) to TRBJ2-7; tentatively, D is TRBD2 (5 bases). The CDR3 contains 12 residues. Germline CDR1 reads LGHDT; CDR2 reads YNNKEL (reference sequence). Trimming removed 2 bases from V and 5 bases from J, with 7 bases in between. CDR3 in DNA: TGTGCCAGCAGCCAAACCGGGAACGAGCAGTACTTC. Translation: CASSQTGNEQYF.

The chain employs TRBV25-1 and TRBJ1-2; D gene unclear. Germline V gives CDR1 MGHDK, CDR2 SYGVNS. V dropped 4 bases and J dropped 2 bases, with 14 bases sitting between them. CDR3 size: 15 residues. The CDR3 region is CASSARFGTNYGYTF. CDR3 bases: TGTGCCAGCAGTGCTCGTTTTGGCACCAACTATGGCTACACCTTC.

The J gene is TRBJ1-4, the V gene TRBV5-1; TRBD1 might be the D (5 bases). Germline CDR1 and CDR2: SGHRS and YFSETQ. Between the trimmed V and J ends, which lost 2 bases and 5 bases, there was a span of 10 bases. The CDR3 is 14 residues long. The CDR3: CASSLGTGNEKLFF. DNA of the CDR3: TGCGCCAGCAGCTTAGGGACGGGGAATGAAAAACTGTTTTTT. Full variable domain (outside the CDR3, taken from reference TRBV5-1 and TRBJ1-4): KAGVTQTPRYLIKTRGQQVTLSCSPISGHRSVSWYQQTPGQGLQFLFEYFSETQRNKGNFPGRFSGRQFSNSRSEMNVSTLELGDSALYLCASSLGTGNEKLFFGSGTQLSVL.

This sequence joins TRBV12-3 or TRBV12-4 and TRBJ2-7; 9 bases fit TRBD2. With V trimmed by 3 bases and J by 5 bases, 2 bases remained unmatched. This CDR3 has 13 amino acids. The DNA of the CDR3 is TGTGCCAGCAGTTTTGGGACTAGCAACGAGCAGTACTTC. It specifies CASSFGTSNEQYF.

This clone was seen only once. The V and J genes are TRBV23-1 and TRBJ1-6; D gene unclear. TRBV23-1 carries the ORF label, with uncertain function. This CDR3 contains 11 residues. Trimming took off 11 bases at V and 9 bases at J, with 11 bases between the two ends. CDR3 sequence (DNA): TGCGCCGGGTGGGCGAGTTCACCCCTCCACTTT. Its translation is CAGWASSPLHF.

This clone was counted only a few times. CDR3 residues: CATHPDRGTSYEQYF. The CDR3 nucleotides read TGTGCCACACACCCCGACAGGGGGACCTCCTACGAGCAGTACTTC. This rearrangement joins TRBV10-3 to TRBJ2-7; 9 bases are shared with TRBD1. The ends lost 10 bases at V and 0 bases at J; junction bases unmatched: 10. The CDR3 has 15 amino acids. Germline V gene data show CDR1 as ENHRY and CDR2 as SYGVKD.

The V call is TRBV6-6, the J call TRBJ2-7; D perhaps matches TRBD2 (6 bases). The CDR3 is made up of 16 amino acids. Germline-derived CDR1 and CDR2 are MNHNY and SVGAGI (reference sequence). The V gene lost 6 bases and the J gene lost 4 bases, with 22 bases spanning the gap. This CDR3 is CASRLTRPGLTYEQYF. CDR3 DNA: TGTGCCAGCAGATTAACCCGACCGGGACTTACGTACGAGCAGTACTTC.

This sequence joins TRBV10-3 and TRBJ1-4; 7 nucleotides agree with TRBD1. Germline lookup yields CDR1 ENHRY and CDR2 SYGVKD. V lost 11 bases and J lost 0; bases outside the gene matches: 9. This CDR3 is 15 amino acids long. DNA for the CDR3: TGTGCCGCTCGGGACAGAAAATCAACTAATGAAAAACTGTTTTTT. Protein: CAARDRKSTNEKLFF.

This chain uses TRBV28 with TRBJ1-5; D uncertain. The germline gives CDR1 MDHEN, CDR2 SYDVKM. This CDR3 contains 16 residues. V was pared by 5 bases and J by 3 bases, with 17 bases between. DNA of the CDR3: TGTGCCAGCAGTCTAGCCTCCGGGCCGATCAATCAGCCCCAGCATTTT. Its protein product is CASSLASGPINQPQHF.

The rearrangement joins TRBV2 to TRBJ1-3; unclear D gene. This CDR3 comprises 17 residues. Germline V gene lookup returns CDR1 SNHLY and CDR2 FYNNEI. Trimming shortened V by 6 bases and J by 0 bases, and 18 bases separated the two germline ends. CDR3 in DNA: TGTGCCAGCAGGAGCATTGGACTTATAGTCTCTGGAAACACCATATATTTT. This gives the protein CASRSIGLIVSGNTIYF. Combining the CDR3 with reference TRBV2 and TRBJ1-3 gives the whole variable domain EPEVTQTPSHQVTQMGQEVILRCVPISNHLYFYWYRQILGQKVEFLVSFYNNEISEKSEIFDDQFSVERPDGSNFTLKIRSTKLEDSAMYFCASRSIGLIVSGNTIYFGEGSWLTVV.

The chain employs TRBV7-3 and TRBJ2-5; 9 bases match TRBD1. Per the germline V gene, CDR1 is SGHTA and CDR2 is FQGTGA. V gave up 1 base and J gave up 5 bases; unmatched junction bases: 8. The CDR3 has 16 residues. The CDR3 coding sequence is TGTGCCAGCAGCTTAAGAGGACAGGGGCCATGGGAGACCCAGTACTTC. This sequence encodes CASSLRGQGPWETQYF.

The chain combines TRBV5-4 with TRBJ1-2; a weak D match, TRBD1 (5 bases). The V gene's germline CDR1 is SGHNT and CDR2 YYREEE (reference sequence). V was clipped by 4 bases and J by 5 bases, with 9 bases between them. This CDR3 spans 12 amino acids. DNA of the CDR3: TGTGCCAGCAGCCTAGGGGAGTATGGCTACACCTTC. Translating it yields CASSLGEYGYTF.